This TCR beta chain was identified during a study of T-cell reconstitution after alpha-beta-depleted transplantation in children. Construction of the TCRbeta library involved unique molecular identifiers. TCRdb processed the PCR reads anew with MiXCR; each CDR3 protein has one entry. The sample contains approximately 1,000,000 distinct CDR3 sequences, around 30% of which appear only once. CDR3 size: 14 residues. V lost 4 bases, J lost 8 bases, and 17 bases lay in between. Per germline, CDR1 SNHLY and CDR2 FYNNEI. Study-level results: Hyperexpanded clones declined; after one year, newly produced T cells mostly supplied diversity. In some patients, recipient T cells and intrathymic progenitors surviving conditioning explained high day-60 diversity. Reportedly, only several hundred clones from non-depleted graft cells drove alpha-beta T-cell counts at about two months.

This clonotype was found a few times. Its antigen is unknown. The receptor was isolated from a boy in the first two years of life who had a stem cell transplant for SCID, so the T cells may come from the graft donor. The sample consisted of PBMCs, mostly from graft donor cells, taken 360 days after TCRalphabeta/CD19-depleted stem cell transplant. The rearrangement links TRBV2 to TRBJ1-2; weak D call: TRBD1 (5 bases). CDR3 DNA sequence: TGTGCCAGCAGTGGGGACTTTACGACACTAGGCTACACCTTC. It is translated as CASSGDFTTLGYTF.